A selection of T cell receptor beta chains follows, all from one sample in a study of patients and donors after allogeneic stem cell transplantation. MiXCR was run by TCRdb on the RT-PCR reads, yielding one entry per CDR3 protein. The sample carries roughly 230,000 distinct CDR3 sequences, 13% to 15% recorded once. Sequenced: blood, either unsorted or a sorted T cell fraction (not recorded which). These receptor sequences come from a human donor who was either an allogeneic HSCT recipient or a stem cell or donor lymphocyte infusion donor (not recorded which). It is not recorded whose cells these are; they may come from a transplant donor. Each CDR3 is given with its conserved first and last residue. A D gene is named only where the DNA matches it firmly. A row's size may be missing; if present it is once, few, many or a size class.

clone_size	d_call	j_call	v_call	cdr3_nt	cdr3_aa
.	TRBD1	TRBJ2-7	TRBV9	TGTGCCAGCGCCCCGGGACAGGCTGGCTACGAGCAGTACTTC	CASAPGQAGYEQYF
many	.	TRBJ1-6	TRBV7-9	TGTGCCAGCAGCTTAGGGGGGACATTGGGTTCACCCCTCCACTTT	CASSLGGTLGSPLHF
.	TRBD2	TRBJ2-2	TRBV7-2	TGTGCCAGCAGTTTAACTAGCGGGGGCGCCTACACCGGGGAGCTGTTTTTT	CASSLTSGGAYTGELFF
few	TRBD1	TRBJ1-1	TRBV7-2	TGTGCCAGCAGCTTAGTGCCGGGACAGGGGGCGGACACTGAAGCTTTCTTT	CASSLVPGQGADTEAFF
few	TRBD2	TRBJ2-5	TRBV12-3/TRBV12-4	TGTGCCAGCTGTGGATCTAGCGGTCAAGAGACCCAGTACTTC	CASCGSSGQETQYF
many	TRBD1	TRBJ1-5	TRBV7-9	TGTGCCAGCAGCCGACAGGGGGCTGATCAAAGTCAGCCCCAGCATTTT	CASSRQGADQSQPQHF
.	.	TRBJ1-2	TRBV2	TGTGCCAGCGGAGATGGGGCTAACTATGGCTACACCTTC	CASGDGANYGYTF
few	.	TRBJ1-3	TRBV7-2	TGTGCCAGCAGCAAGGACGGCTACTCTGGAAACACCATATATTTT	CASSKDGYSGNTIYF
.	TRBD1	TRBJ2-3	TRBV3-1	TGTGCCAGCAGCCAAGGGACGTTTTTAGAGGGGGCCGGTCGGAGAGATACGCAGTATTTT	CASSQGTFLEGAGRRDTQYF
.	TRBD1	TRBJ2-7	TRBV5-1	TGCGCCAGCACCCTGGGACAGGGGGTCTACGAGCAGTACTTC	CASTLGQGVYEQYF
many	TRBD1	TRBJ2-5	TRBV19	TGTGCCAGTAGGGGACAGGGGGCCTATCAAGAGACCCAGTACTTC	CASRGQGAYQETQYF
few	.	TRBJ1-5	TRBV4-1	TGCGCCAGCAGCCAACAGACAGGTCCTTGGGCCCAGCATTTT	CASSQQTGPWAQHF
few	.	TRBJ1-2	TRBV7-6	TGTGCCAGCAGCTTACGGGACGGAGACTATGGCTACACCTTC	CASSLRDGDYGYTF
.	.	TRBJ1-1	TRBV29-1	TGCAGCGTGGGTCGGGGAAACACTGAAGCTTTCTTT	CSVGRGNTEAFF
many	TRBD1	TRBJ2-7	TRBV18	TGTGCCAGCTCACCTTCCGGGACAGGGGGCTACGAGCAGTACTTC	CASSPSGTGGYEQYF
.	TRBD2	TRBJ2-2	TRBV29-1	TGCAGCGTTGCACTAGCGGTAAACACCGGGGAGCTGTTTTTT	CSVALAVNTGELFF
.	TRBD2	TRBJ2-7	TRBV20-1	TGCAGTGCAACCGGGACTAGCGGGGGCCACTCCTACGAGCAGTACTTC	CSATGTSGGHSYEQYF
few	.	TRBJ2-5	TRBV21-1	TGTGCCAGCAGCAAAAGGGACAGGGGTTATATAGAGACCCAGTACTTC	CASSKRDRGYIETQYF
few	.	TRBJ2-7	TRBV24-1	TGTGCCACCAGTGATTTCACGGGGACTTACTACGAGCAGTACTTC	CATSDFTGTYYEQYF
.	.	TRBJ1-5	TRBV18	TGTGCCAGCTCACCACGCAGGGAAGGCAATCAGCCCCAGCATTTT	CASSPRREGNQPQHF
many	.	TRBJ2-3	TRBV11-3	TGTGCCAGCAGCTCGGACACGGGCACAGATACGCAGTATTTT	CASSSDTGTDTQYF
few	TRBD1	TRBJ2-3	TRBV7-8	TGTGCCAGCAGCTTAGGCACAGGGGGCGATACGCAGTATTTT	CASSLGTGGDTQYF
.	.	TRBJ1-4	TRBV20-1	TGCAGTGTCCCGAGAAAGGGAAGTGAAAAACTGTTTTTT	CSVPRKGSEKLFF
.	TRBD2	TRBJ2-3	TRBV10-3	TGTGCCATCAGGGGGACTAGCGGGGGAGATACGCAGTATTTT	CAIRGTSGGDTQYF
.	.	TRBJ2-4	TRBV29-1	TGCAGCGCCTACAGAGAAAACATTCAGTACTTC	CSAYRENIQYF
.	TRBD1	TRBJ1-5	TRBV6-2/TRBV6-3	TGTGCCAGCAGTGTGGGACAGGGGGGTTCCAATCAGCCCCAGCATTTT	CASSVGQGGSNQPQHF
few	TRBD2	TRBJ2-5	TRBV7-8	TGTGCCAGCTTTCGGGGGGGGGCCTACCACCAAGAGACCCAGTACTTC	CASFRGGAYHQETQYF
many	.	TRBJ2-3	TRBV6-2/TRBV6-3	TGTGCCAGCAGTTACAGAGGGCCAGATACGCAGTATTTT	CASSYRGPDTQYF
few	.	TRBJ1-1	TRBV5-4	TGTGCCAGCAGCTTGGGACGGCGATTGAACACTGAAGCTTTCTTT	CASSLGRRLNTEAFF
few	TRBD1	TRBJ1-1	TRBV9	TGTGCCAGCAGCGTAGTTCCGGGGACAGTGAACACTGAAGCTTTCTTT	CASSVVPGTVNTEAFF
.	TRBD1	TRBJ1-5	TRBV18	TGTGCCAGCTCACCACCAGGACAGGGAACCCAGCCCCAGCATTTT	CASSPPGQGTQPQHF
few	.	TRBJ2-6	TRBV24-1	TGTGCCACCAGTGAATACTCGGGACCTGGGGCCAACGTCCTGACTTTC	CATSEYSGPGANVLTF
many	.	TRBJ2-1	TRBV6-1	TGTGCCAGCATAGAGCGGAAGAGCTCCTACAATGAGCAGTTCTTC	CASIERKSSYNEQFF
few	TRBD2	TRBJ2-3	TRBV6-5	TGTGCCAGCAGTTACCGGCTGACTAGCGGGGGGACCTGGGCAGATACGCAGTATTTT	CASSYRLTSGGTWADTQYF
.	.	TRBJ2-1	TRBV12-3/TRBV12-4	TGTGCCAGCAGTCCCCGGGGCCACAATGAGCAGTTCTTC	CASSPRGHNEQFF
.	.	TRBJ2-7	TRBV12-3/TRBV12-4	TGTGCCAGCAGGTCCGGGGGGCTCGGAGCATACGAGCAGTACTTC	CASRSGGLGAYEQYF
few	.	TRBJ2-5	TRBV6-5	TGTGCCAGCAGTTACTCAGACACAGGGTCAGAGACCCAGTACTTC	CASSYSDTGSETQYF
.	.	TRBJ1-1	TRBV3-1	TGTGCCAGCAGCCAAGAGGGGTACAGCACTGAAGCTTTCTTT	CASSQEGYSTEAFF
.	.	TRBJ1-5	TRBV5-1	TGCGCCAGCAGCTGGGCAGGGGACCAAAATCAGCCCCAGCATTTT	CASSWAGDQNQPQHF
.	.	TRBJ2-3	TRBV29-1	TGCAGCGCCGGATCGGGTACGCAGTATTTT	CSAGSGTQYF
many	.	TRBJ1-2	TRBV20-1	TGCAGTGCTAGAGATATTCAGGTTACCCTCTCCGTAATTGGGACCTTC	CSARDIQVTLSVIGTF
few	.	TRBJ2-7	TRBV5-1	TGCGCCAGCAGCTTGGGCGGCAGGGGCGACGAGCAGTACTTC	CASSLGGRGDEQYF
.	.	TRBJ1-6	TRBV6-5	TGTGCCAGCAGTTCAGGGGCCTTTAGTTCACCCCTCCACTTT	CASSSGAFSSPLHF
many	TRBD2	TRBJ2-3	TRBV11-2	TGTGCCAGCAGGGCCGCTGGGCGGGAGGGAGATACGCAGTATTTT	CASRAAGREGDTQYF
few	TRBD2	TRBJ2-1	TRBV9	TGTGCCAGCAGCGCTAGCGGGAGATGGAATGAGCAGTTCTTC	CASSASGRWNEQFF
.	.	TRBJ1-4	TRBV20-1	TGCAGTGCCTCCACACCACGGGCCCCTAATGAAAAACTGTTTTTT	CSASTPRAPNEKLFF
few	TRBD1	TRBJ1-6	TRBV5-6	TGTGCCAGCAGCAGAATCCGGACAGGGCGGAATTCACCCCTCCACTTT	CASSRIRTGRNSPLHF
.	TRBD1	TRBJ1-1	TRBV4-1	TGCGCCAGCAGCCAAGATATGGGACAGGGCACTGAAGCTTTCTTT	CASSQDMGQGTEAFF
many	TRBD2	TRBJ2-1	TRBV11-2	TGTGCCAGCAGCTCTGGGACTAGCAACTACAATGAGCAGTTCTTC	CASSSGTSNYNEQFF
many	.	TRBJ1-1	TRBV28	TGTGCCAGCAGTTCGCAAGGAACTGAAGCTTTCTTT	CASSSQGTEAFF
few	.	TRBJ1-1	TRBV5-6	TGTGCCAGCAGCTTGGCCGGAGCAGGAGGGGCTGAAGCTTTCTTT	CASSLAGAGGAEAFF
many	.	TRBJ2-1	TRBV18	TGTGCCAGCTCACCACCGATTGGAGGGGACAATGAGCAGTTCTTC	CASSPPIGGDNEQFF
few	.	TRBJ2-4	TRBV19	TGTGCCAGTAGTATTCAGGAGTTCCAGTACTTC	CASSIQEFQYF